These T cell receptor beta chains were read from a single sample in a study of cytomegalovirus exposure and HLA in healthy donors. Repertoires were generated with immunoSEQ multiplex PCR, while TCRdb's copy carries only in-frame clones and drops some. The sample includes about 87,000 clones, around 68% of them seen just once. The specimen was PBMCs. The source is a man aged 30 to 45 in good health and CMV-seropositive. Both conserved end residues are part of each CDR3. The order of the fields is V gene, D gene, J gene, clone size, CDR3 protein, CDR3 DNA. A D gene is named only where the DNA matches it firmly. The size of a clone is reported for some rows only, either as once, few or many, or as a class for expanded clones.

TRBV28	NA	TRBJ2-1	NA	CASLENYNEQFF	TGTGCCAGTCTAGAAAACTACAATGAGCAGTTCTTC
TRBV25-1	TRBD1	TRBJ2-7	NA	CASSRDSAYEQYF	TGTGCCAGCAGCCGGGACAGTGCCTACGAGCAGTACTTC
TRBV5-6	TRBD2	TRBJ2-1	NA	CASSSPTSGAPNEQFF	TGTGCCAGCAGCTCTCCGACTAGCGGGGCCCCAAATGAGCAGTTCTTC
TRBV7-8	TRBD1	TRBJ2-5	few	CASSRGQGLQETQYF	TGTGCCAGCAGCCGAGGACAGGGCCTCCAAGAGACCCAGTACTTC
TRBV14	TRBD2	TRBJ2-3	NA	CASSQDWASGATDTQYF	TGTGCCAGCAGCCAAGATTGGGCTAGCGGGGCCACAGATACGCAGTATTTT
TRBV5-1	TRBD2	TRBJ2-1	once	CASSLGGLADNEQFF	TGCGCCAGCAGCTTGGGGGGACTAGCGGACAATGAGCAGTTCTTC
TRBV4-1	NA	TRBJ2-7	few	CASSHAPQRDYEQYF	TGCGCCAGCAGCCATGCCCCCCAGCGAGACTACGAGCAGTACTTC
TRBV2	TRBD2	TRBJ2-3	NA	CALTASGGTDTQYF	TGTGCCTTAACGGCTAGCGGGGGGACAGATACGCAGTATTTT
TRBV10-2	TRBD1	TRBJ1-5	NA	CASSDPQGGTGNQPQHF	TGCGCCAGCAGTGACCCGCAGGGGGGGACAGGGAATCAGCCCCAGCATTTT
TRBV6-5	NA	TRBJ1-5	once	CASSYRQDQPQHF	TGTGCCAGCAGTTACCGACAGGATCAGCCCCAGCATTTT
TRBV2	NA	TRBJ1-1	NA	CASSERWAGNTEAFF	TGTGCCAGCAGTGAACGCTGGGCGGGAAACACTGAAGCTTTCTTT
TRBV5-1	NA	TRBJ2-5	NA	CASSLTAQETQYF	TGCGCCAGCAGCCTGACAGCGCAAGAGACCCAGTACTTC
TRBV7-2	TRBD2	TRBJ2-1	NA	CASRTRRLAGGVNEQFF	TGTGCCAGCAGAACACGTCGACTAGCGGGGGGGGTTAATGAGCAGTTCTTC
TRBV5-1	NA	TRBJ2-5	NA	CASSTLDGQETQYF	TGCGCCAGCAGCACACTTGACGGGCAAGAGACCCAGTACTTC
TRBV5-6	TRBD1	TRBJ2-3	once	CASSSGTGAPTDTQYF	TGTGCCAGCAGTTCAGGGACAGGGGCCCCCACAGATACGCAGTATTTT
TRBV5-4	NA	TRBJ2-7	NA	CASSLDRDSYEQYF	TGTGCCAGCAGCTTGGACAGGGACTCCTACGAGCAGTACTTC
TRBV9	TRBD2	TRBJ2-5	NA	CASSRGTSGQETQYF	TGTGCCAGCAGCAGAGGGACTAGCGGGCAAGAGACCCAGTACTTC
TRBV19	TRBD1	TRBJ1-1	NA	CASRPDRGTNTEAFF	TGTGCCAGTAGACCGGACAGGGGTACAAACACTGAAGCTTTCTTT
TRBV10-1	TRBD2	TRBJ2-1	few	CASRSTSGGNEQFF	TGCGCCAGCAGGTCCACTAGCGGGGGCAATGAGCAGTTCTTC
TRBV6-5	TRBD1	TRBJ1-3	NA	CASSYSGQGGNTIYF	TGTGCCAGCAGTTACTCCGGACAGGGAGGAAACACCATATATTTT
TRBV7-6	NA	TRBJ1-5	NA	CASSLGPYSLQPQHF	TGTGCCAGCAGCTTAGGACCCTACAGCCTACAGCCCCAGCATTTT
TRBV5-4	NA	TRBJ1-4	NA	CASSSGISNEKLFF	TGTGCCAGCAGCTCCGGGATATCTAATGAAAAACTGTTTTTT
TRBV9	TRBD1	TRBJ1-2	NA	CASSVATGGVNGYTF	TGTGCCAGCAGCGTAGCGACAGGGGGCGTGAATGGCTACACCTTC
TRBV6-6	TRBD2	TRBJ2-7	NA	CASGGAGGSSYEQYF	TGTGCCAGCGGGGGTGCGGGAGGGAGCTCCTACGAGCAGTACTTC
TRBV29-1	NA	TRBJ1-5	NA	CSAGRDRDQPQNF	TGCAGCGCTGGGAGGGACCGAGATCAGCCCCAGAATTTT
TRBV25-1	TRBD1	TRBJ2-7	NA	CASSEEGTGLHEQYF	TGTGCCAGCAGTGAAGAGGGGACAGGGCTCCACGAGCAGTACTTC
TRBV2	TRBD1	TRBJ1-6	NA	CASSVGTADSPLHF	TGTGCCAGCAGCGTCGGGACAGCTGATTCACCCCTCCACTTT
TRBV9	TRBD1	TRBJ2-7	NA	CASSVGGQISSYEQYF	TGTGCCAGCAGCGTAGGGGGACAGATCAGCTCCTACGAGCAGTACTTC
TRBV5-6	NA	TRBJ1-5	NA	CASSLAGGRGSNQPQHF	TGTGCCAGCAGCTTGGCCGGGGGGCGAGGGAGCAATCAGCCCCAGCATTTT
TRBV30	TRBD2	TRBJ2-5	NA	CAGTTQETQYF	TGTGCCGGGACTACTCAAGAGACCCAGTACTTC
TRBV6-6	TRBD1	TRBJ1-1	few	CASSYGQGNTEAFF	TGTGCCAGCAGTTACGGACAGGGGAACACTGAAGCTTTCTTT
TRBV5-1	NA	TRBJ1-2	NA	CASSLGAGDYGYTF	TGCGCCAGCAGCTTGGGGGCGGGGGACTATGGCTACACCTTC
TRBV19	NA	TRBJ1-5	NA	CASMRQNQPQHF	TGTGCCAGTATGAGGCAAAATCAGCCCCAGCATTTT
TRBV5-4	NA	TRBJ1-1	NA	CASSFFGGSRGAFF	TGTGCCAGCAGCTTCTTCGGAGGAAGCAGAGGTGCTTTCTTT
TRBV5-6	TRBD1	TRBJ2-7	NA	CASSSYRGKGDYEQYF	TGTGCCAGCAGCTCCTACAGGGGTAAGGGAGATTACGAGCAGTACTTC
TRBV7-3	TRBD2	TRBJ2-1	NA	CASSLGGGRTYNEQFF	TGTGCCAGCAGCTTAGGGGGCGGGAGGACTTACAATGAGCAGTTCTTC
TRBV9	NA	TRBJ1-2	NA	CASSFGQTVTTTGYGYTF	TGTGCCAGCAGCTTTGGCCAGACGGTTACAACTACGGGCTATGGCTACACCTTC
TRBV9	TRBD1	TRBJ2-7	NA	CASSFRQGEVGKQYF	TGTGCCAGCAGCTTCCGACAGGGTGAGGTAGGTAAGCAGTACTTC
TRBV14	TRBD2	TRBJ2-1	once	CASSLTGTSRFNEQFF	TGTGCCAGCAGCTTAACCGGGACTAGCAGGTTCAATGAGCAGTTCTTC
TRBV4-1	NA	TRBJ1-5	NA	CASSQGESGRVGNQPQNF	TGCGCCAGCAGCCAAGGAGAAAGTGGCAGGGTGGGCAATCAGCCCCAGAATTTT
TRBV5-1	TRBD2	TRBJ2-7	NA	CASSLDPAGEFPYEQYF	TGCGCCAGCAGCTTGGATCCAGCGGGAGAATTCCCCTACGAGCAGTACTTC
TRBV6-6	NA	TRBJ1-1	NA	CASRIVQGKNTEAFF	TGTGCCAGCAGAATCGTACAGGGTAAGAACACTGAAGCTTTCTTT
TRBV9	NA	TRBJ1-2	NA	CASRVPGMYGYTF	TGTGCCAGCAGGGTCCCAGGGATGTATGGCTACACCTTC
TRBV7-6	NA	TRBJ1-1	NA	CASSLAQGAMNTEAFF	TGTGCCAGCAGCTTAGCCCAGGGCGCGATGAACACTGAAGCTTTCTTT
TRBV4-3	NA	TRBJ1-2	NA	CASSQDKRNYGYPF	TGCGCCAGCAGCCAAGATAAGAGAAACTATGGCTACCCCTTC
TRBV5-1	TRBD2	TRBJ2-2	NA	CASSLSGGYPGELFF	TGCGCCAGCAGCTTGTCGGGGGGTTATCCCGGGGAGCTGTTTTTT
TRBV15	NA	TRBJ1-5	few	CATSRERDTAVQPQHF	TGTGCCACCAGCAGAGAGAGAGACACCGCCGTCCAGCCCCAGCATTTT
TRBV5-5	TRBD1	TRBJ1-5	NA	CASSSDRGVNQPQHF	TGTGCCAGCAGCTCCGACAGGGGAGTAAATCAGCCCCAGCATTTT
TRBV30	NA	TRBJ2-7	NA	CAWTPLHEQYF	TGTGCCTGGACCCCCCTTCACGAGCAGTACTTC
TRBV6-6	TRBD1	TRBJ2-7	NA	CASSYFRQGVFHEQYF	TGTGCCAGCAGTTACTTCCGGCAGGGGGTCTTCCACGAGCAGTACTTC
TRBV9	NA	TRBJ1-6	once	CASSVGGGVYNSPLNF	TGTGCCAGCAGCGTAGGAGGAGGGGTGTATAATTCACCCCTCAACTTT
TRBV5-1	TRBD2	TRBJ2-1	NA	CASSSPGGRTSGYNEQFF	TGCGCCAGCAGCTCCCCTGGAGGGCGGACTAGCGGGTACAATGAGCAGTTCTTC